This TCR beta chain is drawn from a study of blood T cell repertoires in COVID-19. Study as a whole: PBMCs, B-cell-depleted T cells, or T cells were the source of the cDNA or gDNA that made up the material.

The study recruited people aged roughly 18 to 89 years across under 25 US areas. In assigning cohorts, the study relied on participant-reported clinical history. Original data processing: Reference gene primer amplification gave estimated nucleated cell counts. Sequenced by immunoSEQ multiplex PCR; TCRdb stores in-frame clones only, minus some. V and J calls and clone size follow that table, whereas D and trimming were derived from the DNA. The data contain about 210,000 clones, 81% of them singletons. There are a few counts of this clone. V gave up 1 base and J gave up 10 bases, with 14 bases separating them. The CDR3 has 13 amino acids. Germline V gene data show CDR1 as SGHTA and CDR2 as FQGNSA.

The chain uses TRBV7-2 and TRBJ2-7; D unclear. Material: PBMCs or T cells enriched from blood (not recorded which). This TCR was recovered from a woman between 50 and 59 years old with acute COVID-19. The CDR3 DNA follows: TGTGCCAGCAGCTTAGGTAGCCGCGAGCGACAGTACTTC. This translates into CASSLGSRERQYF.